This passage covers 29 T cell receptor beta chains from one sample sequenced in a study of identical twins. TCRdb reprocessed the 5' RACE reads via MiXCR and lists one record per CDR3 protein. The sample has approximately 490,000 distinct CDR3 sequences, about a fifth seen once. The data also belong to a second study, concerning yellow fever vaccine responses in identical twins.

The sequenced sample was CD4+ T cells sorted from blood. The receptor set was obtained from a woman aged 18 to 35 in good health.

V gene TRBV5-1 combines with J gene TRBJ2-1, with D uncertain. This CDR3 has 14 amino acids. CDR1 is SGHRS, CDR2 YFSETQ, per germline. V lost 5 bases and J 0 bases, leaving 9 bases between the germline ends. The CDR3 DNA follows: TGCGCCAGCAGATCGTTGAGCTCCTACAATGAGCAGTTCTTC. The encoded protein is CASRSLSSYNEQFF.

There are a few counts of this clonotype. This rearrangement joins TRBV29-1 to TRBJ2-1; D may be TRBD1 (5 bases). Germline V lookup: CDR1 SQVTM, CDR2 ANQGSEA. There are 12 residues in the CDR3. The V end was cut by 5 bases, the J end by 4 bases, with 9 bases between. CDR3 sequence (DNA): TGCAGCGTTCCAAGGGGTTACAATGAGCAGTTCTTC. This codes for CSVPRGYNEQFF.

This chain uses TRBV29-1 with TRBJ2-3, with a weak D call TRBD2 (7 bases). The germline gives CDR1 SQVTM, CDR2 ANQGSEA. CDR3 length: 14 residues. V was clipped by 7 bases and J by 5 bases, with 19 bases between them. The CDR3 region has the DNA TGCAGCGAGACAAAAGGGGGACTACGAGATACGCAGTATTTT. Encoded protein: CSETKGGLRDTQYF.

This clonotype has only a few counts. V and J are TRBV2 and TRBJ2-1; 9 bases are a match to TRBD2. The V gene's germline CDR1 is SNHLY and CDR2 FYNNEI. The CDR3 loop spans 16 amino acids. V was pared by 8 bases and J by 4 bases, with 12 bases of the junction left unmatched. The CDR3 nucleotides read TGTGCCAGCGCCAGGGAGGGGCTAGCGGGATACAATGAGCAGTTCTTC. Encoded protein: CASAREGLAGYNEQFF. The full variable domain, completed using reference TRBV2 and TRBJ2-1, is EPEVTQTPSHQVTQMGQEVILRCVPISNHLYFYWYRQILGQKVEFLVSFYNNEISEKSEIFDDQFSVERPDGSNFTLKIRSTKLEDSAMYFCASAREGLAGYNEQFFGPGTRLTVL.

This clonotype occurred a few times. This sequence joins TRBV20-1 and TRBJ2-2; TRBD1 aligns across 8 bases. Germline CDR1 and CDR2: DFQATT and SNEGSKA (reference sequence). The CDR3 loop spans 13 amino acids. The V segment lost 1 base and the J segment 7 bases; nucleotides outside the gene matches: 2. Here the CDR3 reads CSARGDRIGELFF. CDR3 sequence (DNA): TGCAGTGCTAGAGGGGACAGGATCGGGGAGCTGTTTTTT.

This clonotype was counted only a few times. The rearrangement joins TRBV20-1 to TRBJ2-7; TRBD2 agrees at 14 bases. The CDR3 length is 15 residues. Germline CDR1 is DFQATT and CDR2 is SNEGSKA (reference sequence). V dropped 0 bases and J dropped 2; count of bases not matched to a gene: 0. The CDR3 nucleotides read TGCAGTGCTAGAGAGGGACTAGCGGGAGCCTACGAGCAGTACTTC. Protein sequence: CSAREGLAGAYEQYF.

CDR3 DNA: TGCGCCAGCAGCTTGCCCTCGACTAGCGGGAGATCGGAAGAGCAGTACTTC. Translating gives CASSLPSTSGRSEEQYF. The V call is TRBV5-1, the J call TRBJ2-7; 12 bases match TRBD2. This CDR3 region has 17 residues. Germline CDR1 is SGHRS and CDR2 is YFSETQ. J lost 7 bases, V lost 1 base, and 12 bases had no gene match.

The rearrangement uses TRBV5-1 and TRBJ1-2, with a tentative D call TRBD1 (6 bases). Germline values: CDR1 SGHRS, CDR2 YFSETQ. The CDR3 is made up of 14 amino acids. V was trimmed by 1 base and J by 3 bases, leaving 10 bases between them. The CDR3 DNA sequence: TGCGCCAGCAGCTTGAGTGAGGGGGACTATGGCTACACCTTC. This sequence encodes CASSLSEGDYGYTF. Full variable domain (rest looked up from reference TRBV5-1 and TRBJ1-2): KAGVTQTPRYLIKTRGQQVTLSCSPISGHRSVSWYQQTPGQGLQFLFEYFSETQRNKGNFPGRFSGRQFSNSRSEMNVSTLELGDSALYLCASSLSEGDYGYTFGSGTRLTVV.

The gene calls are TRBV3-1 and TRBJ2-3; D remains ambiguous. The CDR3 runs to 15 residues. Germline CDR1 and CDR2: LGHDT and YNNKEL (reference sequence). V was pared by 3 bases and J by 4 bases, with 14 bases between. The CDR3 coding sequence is TGTGCCAGCAGCCATACGGTAGGCGTTGCAGATACGCAGTATTTT. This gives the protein CASSHTVGVADTQYF.

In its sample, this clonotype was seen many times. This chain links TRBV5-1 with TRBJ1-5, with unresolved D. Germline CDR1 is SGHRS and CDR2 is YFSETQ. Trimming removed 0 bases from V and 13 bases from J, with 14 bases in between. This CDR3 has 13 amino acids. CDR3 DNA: TGCGCCAGCAGCTTGGGGGTTTCTCCGCCTCAGCATTTT. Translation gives CASSLGVSPPQHF.

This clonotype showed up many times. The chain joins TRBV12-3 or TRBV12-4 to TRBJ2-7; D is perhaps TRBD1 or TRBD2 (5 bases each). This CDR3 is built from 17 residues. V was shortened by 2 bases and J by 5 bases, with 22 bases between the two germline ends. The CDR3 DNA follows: TGTGCCAGCAGTTTAAATAGGGGTATCCTGGGGGTAGACGAGCAGTACTTC. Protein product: CASSLNRGILGVDEQYF.

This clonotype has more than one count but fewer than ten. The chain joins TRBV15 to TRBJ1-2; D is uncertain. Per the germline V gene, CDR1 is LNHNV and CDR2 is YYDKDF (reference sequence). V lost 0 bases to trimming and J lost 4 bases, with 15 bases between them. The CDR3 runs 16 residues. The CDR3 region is CATSRDIGHPPYGYTF. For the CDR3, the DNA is TGTGCCACCAGCAGAGATATAGGCCACCCACCCTATGGCTACACCTTC.

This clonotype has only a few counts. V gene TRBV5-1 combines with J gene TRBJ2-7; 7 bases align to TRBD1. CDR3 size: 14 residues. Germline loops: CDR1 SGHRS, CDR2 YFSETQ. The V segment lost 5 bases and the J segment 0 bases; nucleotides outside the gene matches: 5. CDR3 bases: TGCGCCAGCAGTAAAGGACAGGACTCCTACGAGCAGTACTTC. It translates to CASSKGQDSYEQYF.

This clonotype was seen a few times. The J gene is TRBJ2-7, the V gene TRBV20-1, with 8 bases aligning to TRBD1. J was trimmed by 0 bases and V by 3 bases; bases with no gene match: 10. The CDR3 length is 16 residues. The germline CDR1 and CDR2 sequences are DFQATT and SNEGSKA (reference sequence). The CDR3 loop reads CSASNQGAPSSYEQYV. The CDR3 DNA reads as TGCAGTGCTAGCAACCAGGGGGCTCCTAGCTCCTACGAGCAGTACGTC.

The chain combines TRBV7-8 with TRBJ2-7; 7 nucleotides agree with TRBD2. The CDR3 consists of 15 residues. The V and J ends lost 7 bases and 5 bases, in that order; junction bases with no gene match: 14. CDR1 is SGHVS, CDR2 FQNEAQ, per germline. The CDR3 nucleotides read TGTGCCAGCACCCTCACGACCGGGACTACAAACGAGCAGTACTTC. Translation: CASTLTTGTTNEQYF.

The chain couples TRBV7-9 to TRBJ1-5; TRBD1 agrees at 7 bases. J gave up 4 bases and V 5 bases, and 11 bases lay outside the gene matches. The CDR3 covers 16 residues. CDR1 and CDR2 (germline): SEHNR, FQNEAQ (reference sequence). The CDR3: CASSDRVFLGNQPQHF. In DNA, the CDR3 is TGTGCCAGCAGCGACAGGGTTTTTTTGGGGAATCAGCCCCAGCATTTT.

The CDR3 spells CASSLVGGTPSGNTIYF. The CDR3 nucleotides read TGCGCCAGCAGCTTGGTGGGGGGAACTCCCTCTGGAAACACCATATATTTT. This sequence joins TRBV5-1 and TRBJ1-3; TRBD1 might be the D (5 bases). The CDR3 runs 17 residues. Trimming pared 0 bases from V and 0 bases from J, leaving 13 bases between. CDR1 and CDR2 from the germline V gene are SGHRS and YFSETQ.

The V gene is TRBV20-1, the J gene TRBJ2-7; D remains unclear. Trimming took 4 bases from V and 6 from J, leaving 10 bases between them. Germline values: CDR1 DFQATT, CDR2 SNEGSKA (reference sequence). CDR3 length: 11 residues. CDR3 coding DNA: TGCAGTGCTAACACCGCCCTCGAGCAGTACTTC. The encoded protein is CSANTALEQYF.

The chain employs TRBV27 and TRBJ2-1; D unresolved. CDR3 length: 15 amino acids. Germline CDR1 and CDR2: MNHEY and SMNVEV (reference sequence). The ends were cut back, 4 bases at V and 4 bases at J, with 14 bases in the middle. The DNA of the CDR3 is TGTGCCAGCAGTTCCCAGCCGACTCTATACAATGAGCAGTTCTTC. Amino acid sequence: CASSSQPTLYNEQFF.

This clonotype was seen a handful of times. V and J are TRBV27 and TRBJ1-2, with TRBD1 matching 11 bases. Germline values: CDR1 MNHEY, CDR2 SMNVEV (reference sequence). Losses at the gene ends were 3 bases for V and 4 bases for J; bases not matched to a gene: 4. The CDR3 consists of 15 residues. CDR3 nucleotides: TGTGCCAGCAGTTTCGTCGGACAGGGGGCCTATGGCTACACCTTC. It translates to CASSFVGQGAYGYTF.

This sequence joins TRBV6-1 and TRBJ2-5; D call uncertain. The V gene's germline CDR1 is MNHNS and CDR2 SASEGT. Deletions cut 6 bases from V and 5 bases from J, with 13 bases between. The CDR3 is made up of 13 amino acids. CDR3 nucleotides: TGTGCCAGCAGACCTAGTTTGGTTGAGACCCAGTACTTC. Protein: CASRPSLVETQYF.

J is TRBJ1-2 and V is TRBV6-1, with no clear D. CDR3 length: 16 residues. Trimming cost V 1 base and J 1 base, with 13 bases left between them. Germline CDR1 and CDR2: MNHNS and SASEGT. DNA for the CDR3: TGTGCCAGCAGTGAAGTGGCAGGAGCCTATAACTATGGCTACACCTTC. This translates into CASSEVAGAYNYGYTF.

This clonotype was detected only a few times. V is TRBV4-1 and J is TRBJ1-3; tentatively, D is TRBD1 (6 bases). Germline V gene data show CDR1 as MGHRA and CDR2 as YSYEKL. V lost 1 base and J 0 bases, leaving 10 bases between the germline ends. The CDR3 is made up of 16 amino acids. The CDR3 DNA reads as TGCGCCAGCAGCCAAGGGGACATCCTCTCTGGAAACACCATATATTTT. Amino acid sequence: CASSQGDILSGNTIYF.

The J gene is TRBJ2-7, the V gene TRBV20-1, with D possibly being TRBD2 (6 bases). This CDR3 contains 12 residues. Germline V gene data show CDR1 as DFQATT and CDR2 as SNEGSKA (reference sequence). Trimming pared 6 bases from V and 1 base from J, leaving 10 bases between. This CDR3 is CSARGASYEQYF. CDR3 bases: TGCAGTGCGCGCGGGGCATCCTACGAGCAGTACTTC.

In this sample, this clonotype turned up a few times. The CDR3 protein is CASARDRVFF. The CDR3 DNA follows: TGTGCCAGCGCTCGCGACCGGGTGTTTTTT. The chain joins TRBV12-3 or TRBV12-4 to TRBJ1-4; D gene uncertain. V lost 8 bases and J 15 bases, leaving 13 bases between the germline ends. The CDR3 extends over 10 amino acids.

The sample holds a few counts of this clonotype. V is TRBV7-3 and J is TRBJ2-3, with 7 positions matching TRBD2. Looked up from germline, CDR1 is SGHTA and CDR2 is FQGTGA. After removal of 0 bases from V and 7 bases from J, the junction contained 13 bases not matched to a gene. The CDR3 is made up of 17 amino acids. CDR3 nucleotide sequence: TGTGCCAGCAGCTTAACGGGGGTTGCGGGAGTTGCAAATACGCAGTATTTT. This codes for CASSLTGVAGVANTQYF. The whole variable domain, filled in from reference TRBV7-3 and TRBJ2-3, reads GAGVSQTPSNKVTEKGKYVELRCDPISGHTALYWYRQSLGQGPEFLIYFQGTGAADDSGLPNDRFFAVRPEGSVSTLKIQRTERGDSAVYLCASSLTGVAGVANTQYFGPGTRLTVL.

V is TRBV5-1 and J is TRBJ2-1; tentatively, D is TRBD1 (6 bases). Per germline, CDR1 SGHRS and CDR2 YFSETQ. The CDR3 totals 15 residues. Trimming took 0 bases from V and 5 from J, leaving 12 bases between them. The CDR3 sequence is CASSLVGTNNNEQFF. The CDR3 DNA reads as TGCGCCAGCAGCTTGGTTGGGACAAACAACAATGAGCAGTTCTTC.

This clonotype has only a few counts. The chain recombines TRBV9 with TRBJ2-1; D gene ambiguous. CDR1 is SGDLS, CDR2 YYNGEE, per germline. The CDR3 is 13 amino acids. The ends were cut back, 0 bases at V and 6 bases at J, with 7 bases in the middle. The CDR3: CASSVGWTNEQFF. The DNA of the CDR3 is TGTGCCAGCAGCGTAGGGTGGACCAATGAGCAGTTCTTC.

CDR3 nucleotides: TGTGCCAGCAGCTTGGCCGGGACAGGTCCATCTGGAAACACCATATATTTT. Translating it yields CASSLAGTGPSGNTIYF. The V and J genes are TRBV5-4 and TRBJ1-3; 8 bases map to TRBD1. This CDR3 has 17 residues. Germline loops: CDR1 SGHNT, CDR2 YYREEE (reference sequence). Trimming at V came to 0 bases and at J to 1 base, leaving 6 bases not matched to a gene.